This TCR beta chain was documented in a study of beta chain features in type 1 diabetes. Study-wide background: The study found patients and healthy donors alike in age, gender and cell yields.

This clone was counted a few times. Trimming stripped 4 bases from V and 6 bases from J, with 16 bases between. This CDR3 comprises 14 residues. Germline V CDR1 and CDR2: SGDLS, YYNGEE. The entirety of the isolated RNA underwent reverse transcription, so expressed TCRB transcripts were sequenced. Repertoires were generated with immunoSEQ multiplex PCR, while TCRdb's copy carries only in-frame clones and drops some. The data contain about 410,000 clones, over 11% of them singletons. The clonotype was recovered from a man in his thirties or forties in good health. The chain couples TRBV9 to TRBJ1-1; D ambiguous. Sample: naive CD4+ T cells from blood. The DNA of the CDR3 is TGTGCCAGCAGCTCCCAGCACTTCAACGCTGAAGCTTTCTTT. Translation: CASSSQHFNAEAFF.